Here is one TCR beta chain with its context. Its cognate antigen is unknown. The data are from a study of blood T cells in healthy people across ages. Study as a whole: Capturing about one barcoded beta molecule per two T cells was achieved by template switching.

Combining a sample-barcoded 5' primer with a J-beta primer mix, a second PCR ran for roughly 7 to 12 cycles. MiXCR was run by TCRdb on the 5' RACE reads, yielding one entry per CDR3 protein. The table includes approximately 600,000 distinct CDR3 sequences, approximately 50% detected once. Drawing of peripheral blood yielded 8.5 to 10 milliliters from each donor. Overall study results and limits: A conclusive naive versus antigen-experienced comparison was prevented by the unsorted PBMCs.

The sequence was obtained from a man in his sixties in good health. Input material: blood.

The CDR3 coding sequence is TGTGCCAGCAGTTGGAACGGACTGACCGGCTACACCTTC. Amino acid sequence: CASSWNGLTGYTF. This chain links TRBV12-3 or TRBV12-4 with TRBJ1-2; D gene uncertain. CDR3 length equals 13 residues. V lost 4 bases to trimming and J lost 8 bases, with 14 bases between them.